This T cell receptor (beta chain) comes out of a study of T cell clones after liver transplantation. Profiling relied on immunoSEQ multiplex PCR, and the TCRdb table lists in-frame clones only, not all of them. Here the sample spans some 9,200 clones, over 55% being singletons. This receptor was taken from a human patient who received a liver transplant. Some T cells may be graft donor cells. The starting material was CD8+ T cells from blood, obtained at the approximately 16-month timepoint.

CDR3: CASSFSVDQPQHF. In nucleotides, the CDR3 is TGTGCCAGCAGTTTTTCCGTGGATCAGCCCCAGCATTTT. The J gene is TRBJ1-5, the V gene TRBV27; D is ambiguous. This CDR3 has 13 residues. CDR1 and CDR2 from the germline V gene are MNHEY and SMNVEV (reference sequence). The V gene lost 3 bases and the J gene lost 5 bases, with 8 bases spanning the gap.